Listed here is a single T cell receptor (beta chain). An amount of RNA that ranged from roughly 0.45 to 1 ug was reverse transcribed with random hexamers. TCR beta CDR3 was amplified by immunoSEQ covering 54 Vbeta and 13 Jbeta. TCRdb reprocessed the immunoSEQ multiplex PCR reads with MiXCR, giving one entry per CDR3 protein. The repertoire holds 150,000 to 200,000 distinct CDR3 sequences, with roughly 94% as singletons. V gave up 5 bases and J gave up 6 bases, with 14 bases separating them. The CDR3 runs 13 residues. Looked up from germline, CDR1 is PRHDT and CDR2 is FYEKMQ (reference sequence). TCR beta sequencing covered blood CD8+ and CD4+ T cells. Purification of the CD8+ and CD4+ T cells relied on negative isolation, and TEMRA cells underwent FACS enrichment. These data come from a study of CD8 T cells in Susac syndrome.

Sequences were obtained from CD4+ T cells from PBMCs. This chain links TRBV13 with TRBJ2-7; tentatively, D is TRBD2 (7 bases). The sequence was obtained from a human donor with multiple sclerosis. This chain's CDR3 is CASSLGRGTEQYF. Here the CDR3 DNA reads TGTGCCAGCAGCCTGGGGAGGGGGACCGAGCAGTACTTC.